This entry describes one T cell receptor (beta chain). The antigen is undetermined. The authors ran a second PCR of 7 to 11 cycles using a sample-barcoded 5' primer and a J-beta primer mix. TCRdb called the 5' RACE reads again in MiXCR, with one record for every CDR3 protein. The data contain about 770,000 distinct CDR3 sequences, roughly 44% of them singletons. Every participating donor contributed 9.5 to 10 milliliters of peripheral blood through a draw. There were at least 5 micrograms of total RNA extracted from every sample. The data stem from a study of blood T cells in healthy people across ages. Study-level findings and limits: The recorded TCR beta diversity per million T cells decreased in a roughly linear manner with age. Naive T cell percentage by flow cytometry tracked strongly with beta diversity.

Trimming took 4 bases from V and 10 from J, leaving 11 bases between them. This CDR3 has 11 residues. Germline values: CDR1 SGHAT, CDR2 FQNNGV. The rearrangement joins TRBV11-2 to TRBJ2-7; D is ambiguous. Sequencing used blood. This TCR was sampled from a man aged 55 to 69 in good health. The DNA for the CDR3 is TGTGCCAGCAGCTCCGACTCCGCCCAGTACTTC. Translation: CASSSDSAQYF.